What follows are 22 T cell receptor beta chains derived from one specimen sequenced in a study of blood T cells in healthy people across ages. Primers used in a second PCR of roughly 6 to 11 cycles were a sample-barcoded 5' primer and a J-beta primer mix. TCRdb used MiXCR to reprocess the 5' RACE reads, holding one entry per CDR3 protein. The data contain approximately 1,000,000 distinct CDR3 sequences, around 45% of them singletons. The sequenced sample was blood. The receptors come from a woman aged 60-70 years in good health.

The CDR3 loop reads CSARRTSGNEQFF. CDR3 coding DNA: TGCAGTGCTAGACGGACTAGCGGCAATGAGCAGTTCTTC. The J gene is TRBJ2-1, the V gene TRBV20-1; 10 bases fit TRBD2. CDR1 and CDR2 (germline): DFQATT, SNEGSKA (reference sequence). The CDR3 spans 13 residues. The V segment lost 2 bases and the J segment 6 bases; nucleotides outside the gene matches: 1.

The CDR3: CASSSNSGNTIYF. The CDR3 DNA is TGTGCCAGCAGCTCGAACTCTGGAAACACCATATATTTT. The chain is built from TRBV7-2 and TRBJ1-3; D uncertain. Per germline, CDR1 SGHTA and CDR2 FQGNSA. V dropped 4 bases and J dropped 0 bases, with 4 bases sitting between them. The CDR3 loop spans 13 amino acids.

The gene calls are TRBV7-9 and TRBJ2-1, with D unclear. The V end was cut by 1 base, the J end by 7 bases, with 8 bases between. Germline CDR1 SEHNR, CDR2 FQNEAQ (reference sequence). The CDR3 loop spans 13 amino acids. This CDR3 reads CASSLVVSNEQFF. The DNA for the CDR3 is TGTGCCAGCAGCTTAGTTGTATCGAATGAGCAGTTCTTC. Full variable domain (outside the CDR3, taken from reference TRBV7-9 and TRBJ2-1): DTGVSQNPRHKITKRGQNVTFRCDPISEHNRLYWYRQTLGQGPEFLTYFQNEAQLEKSRLLSDRFSAERPKGSFSTLEIQRTEQGDSAMYLCASSLVVSNEQFFGPGTRLTVL.

V gene TRBV7-2 combines with J gene TRBJ2-1; D gene unclear. Germline CDR1 and CDR2: SGHTA and FQGNSA. Trimming removed 1 base from V and 9 bases from J, with 7 bases in between. The CDR3 is made up of 12 amino acids. This CDR3 reads CASSLDHCEQFF. CDR3 coding DNA: TGTGCCAGCAGCTTAGACCATTGTGAGCAGTTCTTC.

This clonotype was counted many times. The chain carries TRBV6-6 and TRBJ2-3; TRBD1 matches at 8 bases. The V gene end was trimmed by 2 bases and the J gene end by 5 bases; junction bases not matched to a gene: 9. Germline lookup yields CDR1 MNHNY and CDR2 SVGAGI (reference sequence). The CDR3 sequence is 16 residues long. DNA of the CDR3: TGTGCCAGCAGTTACGTGGCAGGGGGCATGAAAGATACGCAGTATTTT. It is translated as CASSYVAGGMKDTQYF.

The chain combines TRBV10-3 with TRBJ2-7, with a possible D match to TRBD1 (5 bases). Looked up from germline, CDR1 is ENHRY and CDR2 is SYGVKD. The CDR3 totals 15 residues. Trimming removed 0 bases from V and 2 bases from J, with 11 bases in between. The CDR3 here is CAISESGLGTYEQYF. The CDR3 nucleotides are TGTGCCATCAGTGAGTCGGGGCTGGGGACCTACGAGCAGTACTTC.

The chain couples TRBV27 to TRBJ2-4; TRBD2 aligns across 8 bases. The J call may be wrong; the DNA end is better matched by TRBJ2-7. Germline V gene lookup returns CDR1 MNHEY and CDR2 SMNVEV (reference sequence). The CDR3 length is 14 residues. The CDR3, as DNA: TGTGCCAGCAGTTTAGTCTGGCGGGGGGACGAGCAGTACTTC. It encodes CASSLVWRGDEQYF.

The chain carries TRBV29-1 and TRBJ2-7, with TRBD2 as a possible D gene (5 bases). V was shortened by 3 bases and J by 6 bases, with 12 bases between the two germline ends. Germline loops: CDR1 SQVTM, CDR2 ANQGSEA. This CDR3 has 12 amino acids. CDR3 protein: CSVEAGRFEQYF. CDR3 nucleotide sequence: TGCAGCGTTGAGGCGGGTAGGTTCGAGCAGTACTTC.

The chain links TRBV7-9 to TRBJ2-7; D gene uncertain. CDR1 is SEHNR and CDR2 is FQNEAQ in the germline V gene (reference sequence). CDR3 size: 14 residues. The V end lost 4 bases, the J end lost 0 bases, and 10 bases lay between the germline ends. CDR3 nucleotide sequence: TGTGCCAGCAGCTCCCAACTGAGCTCCTACGAGCAGTACTTC. Translated: CASSSQLSSYEQYF.

The chain employs TRBV4-1 and TRBJ1-1, with 9 positions matching TRBD1. The CDR3 extends over 16 amino acids. J was trimmed by 5 bases and V by 2 bases; bases with no gene match: 9. CDR1 is MGHRA and CDR2 is YSYEKL in the germline V gene. The CDR3 spells CASSQIGTGRGTEAFF. The CDR3 DNA sequence: TGCGCCAGCAGCCAAATAGGGACAGGGCGAGGGACTGAAGCTTTCTTT.

This chain joins TRBV6-1 and TRBJ2-7; TRBD1 matches 7 bases. With 4 bases clipped from V and 3 bases from J, the junction kept 6 bases outside the gene matches. This CDR3 contains 14 residues. Germline V lookup: CDR1 MNHNS, CDR2 SASEGT. CDR3: CASSAQGYVYEQYF. The CDR3, as DNA: TGTGCCAGCAGTGCACAGGGGTACGTCTACGAGCAGTACTTC.

With respect to this clonotype: This could be a read error, since a much larger clone is one nucleotide away. V usage is TRBV4-1 and J usage is TRBJ2-6; perhaps D is TRBD1 or TRBD2 (5 bases each). The CDR3 runs 14 residues. CDR1 and CDR2 from the germline V gene are MGHRA and YSYEKL. The CDR3 here is CASSREDGANALTF. In DNA form, the CDR3 reads TGCGCCAGCAGCCGGGAAGACGGGGCCAACGCCCTGACTTTC.

The V and J genes are TRBV28 and TRBJ2-1; TRBD2 matches at 12 bases. V lost 3 bases, J lost 5 bases, and 8 bases stayed unmatched. Per germline, CDR1 MDHEN and CDR2 SYDVKM. The CDR3 extends over 17 amino acids. CDR3 sequence (DNA): TGTGCCAGCAGTTTCCGGACTAGCGGGACCTCTAACAATGAGCAGTTCTTC. Residues: CASSFRTSGTSNNEQFF.

This chain joins TRBV7-9 and TRBJ1-2; 10 nucleotides line up with TRBD1. In germline, CDR1 is SEHNR, CDR2 FQNEAQ (reference sequence). This CDR3 contains 14 residues. V gave up 3 bases and J gave up 6 bases; unmatched junction bases: 4. In nucleotides, the CDR3 is TGTGCCAGCAGCTTCGGGACAGGGGAAAATGGCTACACCTTC. Amino acids: CASSFGTGENGYTF.

Notes on this clonotype: It is unclear where the CDR3 begins or ends on the DNA, so no DNA is shown, and the CDR3 is as TCRdb lists it. The chain combines TRBV27 with TRBJ2-3; no check of the table's D call, TRBD2, against the DNA was made. From germline, CDR1 is MNHEY and CDR2 SMNVEV (reference sequence). The CDR3 is 23 amino acids long, termini counted. The CDR3 loop is CASSLTSGTVEQYFGPGTDTQYF.

The chain recombines TRBV20-1 with TRBJ2-3; 8 nucleotides match TRBD2. V lost 6 bases, J lost 5 bases, and 10 bases stayed unmatched. The CDR3 totals 14 residues. Germline V gene sequence: CDR1 DFQATT, CDR2 SNEGSKA (reference sequence). The CDR3 here is CSANGLASRDTQYF. The CDR3 region has the DNA TGCAGTGCCAACGGACTAGCATCGCGAGATACGCAGTATTTT.

The rearrangement links TRBV20-1 to TRBJ2-4; 8 bases align to TRBD2. The V and J ends lost 3 bases and 8 bases, in that order; junction bases with no gene match: 9. CDR3 length: 14 residues. Germline loops: CDR1 DFQATT, CDR2 SNEGSKA (reference sequence). CDR3 residues: CSARVFGRGDIQYF. Here the CDR3 DNA reads TGCAGTGCTAGGGTCTTCGGGAGGGGAGACATTCAGTACTTC.

About this clonotype: Compared with germline, one end of the junction differs, possibly owing to a read error. The J gene is TRBJ2-1, the V gene TRBV7-9, with no clear D. Near its end, the DNA agrees better with TRBJ2-7, so the J call may be wrong. This CDR3 is built from 14 residues. Per the germline V gene, CDR1 is SEHNR and CDR2 is FQNEAQ (reference sequence). The CDR3: CSSGWQELYNEQYF. In DNA form, the CDR3 reads TGTTCCAGTGGTTGGCAGGAGTTGTACAATGAGCAGTACTTC.

V and J are TRBV20-1 and TRBJ2-7; perhaps TRBD1 as D (6 bases). V was pared by 0 bases and J by 1 base, with 16 bases between. CDR1 DFQATT and CDR2 SNEGSKA come from the germline V gene (reference sequence). This CDR3 is built from 16 residues. The CDR3 is CSARDLGTSLSYEQYF. CDR3 bases: TGCAGTGCTAGAGATTTAGGGACAAGTCTATCCTACGAGCAGTACTTC.

The chain is built from TRBV7-8 and TRBJ2-7; TRBD2 matches at 8 bases. The CDR3 totals 16 residues. CDR1 and CDR2 (germline): SGHVS, FQNEAQ. V lost 5 bases, J lost 3 bases, and 12 bases stayed unmatched. The CDR3 DNA reads TGTGCCAGCAGCCCCAGAACCGGACTAGCCTACTACGAGCAGTACTTC. Translation gives CASSPRTGLAYYEQYF.

This clonotype was picked up one time. This chain joins TRBV4-1 and TRBJ2-5; the match to TRBD2 covers 9 bases. Germline V lookup: CDR1 MGHRA, CDR2 YSYEKL. The V gene end was trimmed by 5 bases and the J gene end by 5 bases; junction bases not matched to a gene: 15. The CDR3 sequence is 17 residues long. The CDR3, as DNA: TGCGCCAGCAGCTCCGTAGGGCGGGAGGGCCGTTGGGAGACCCAGTACTTC. Protein sequence: CASSSVGREGRWETQYF.

The rearrangement uses TRBV29-1 and TRBJ2-1; 7 bases are a match to TRBD1. This CDR3 comprises 17 residues. Germline lookup yields CDR1 SQVTM and CDR2 ANQGSEA. The junction had 12 bases not matched to a gene; V was cut back by 4 bases and J by 0 bases. The CDR3 DNA follows: TGCAGCGTTGGAAACAGGGGCAGGCTAAGCTCCTACAATGAGCAGTTCTTC. It translates to CSVGNRGRLSSYNEQFF.